This TCR beta chain was captured by sequencing in a study of T cells in Graves' hyperthyroidism and ophthalmopathy. Study results and caveats: Median prediction lead before ophthalmopathy onset was around 6.9 months with the model.

Amplified TCR beta CDR3 regions came from RNA transcripts. When the TCR CDR3 underwent first-round RT-PCR, the HTBI primer set was used. TCRdb fed the multiplex PCR reads into MiXCR, producing one record per CDR3 protein. This repertoire shows about 690,000 distinct CDR3 sequences, around 16% found once; its top ten account for about 14%. This clonotype was observed at least ten times. What it binds is not known. When ophthalmopathy did not progress within 18 months, Graves' hyperthyroidism was considered stable. Reasons for excluding patients were uncontrolled infection, other autoimmune disease, pregnancy or lactation. PBMCs were derived from around 10 ml fresh peripheral blood. V lost 2 bases and J lost 6; bases outside the gene matches: 13. Germline-derived CDR1 and CDR2 are LNHDA and SQIVND (reference sequence). This CDR3 has 17 residues.

This chain uses TRBV19 with TRBJ2-7; 10 bases are a match to TRBD2. What was sequenced was blood. This clonotype originated in a man over 45 with Graves' hyperthyroidism. CDR3 in DNA: TGTGCCAGTAGTATAACCGGGGCTCTAGCGGGAGTAGCCGAGCAGTACTTC. Its translation: CASSITGALAGVAEQYF. Drawing the rest from reference TRBV19 and TRBJ2-7, the complete variable domain is DGGITQSPKYLFRKEGQNVTLSCEQNLNHDAMYWYRQDPGQGLRLIYYSQIVNDFQKGDIAEGYSVSREKKESFPLTVTSAQKNPTAFYLCASSITGALAGVAEQYFGPGTRLTVT.